This entry lists 9 T cell receptor beta chains sequenced from one sample in a study of shared clonotypes between healthy human individuals. Assay used: immunoSEQ multiplex PCR; TCRdb lists only in-frame clones, some missing. The sample has around 700,000 clones, less than 80% seen once. Sequences were obtained from memory CD4+ T cells sorted from blood. The subset denotes: CD45RA-negative fraction. The receptor source for this set is a woman aged 25 to 39 in good health.

The chain links TRBV6-5 to TRBJ2-1, with D possibly matching TRBD1 (6 bases). V lost 2 bases and J lost 5, with 10 bases in between. The CDR3 spans 14 residues. CDR1 and CDR2 (germline): MNHEY, SVGAGI. Here the CDR3 reads CASSYDRSDNEQFF. The CDR3 DNA follows: TGTGCCAGCAGTTACGACAGGTCCGACAATGAGCAGTTCTTC.

The chain recombines TRBV28 with TRBJ1-2; TRBD1 agrees at 8 bases. The V gene end was trimmed by 6 bases and the J gene end by 4 bases; junction bases not matched to a gene: 7. Germline lookup yields CDR1 MDHEN and CDR2 SYDVKM. This CDR3 spans 14 amino acids. CDR3 DNA: TGTGCCAGCAGCCTGGACAGGGTCCCCTATGGCTACACCTTC. Amino acid sequence: CASSLDRVPYGYTF.

The genes are TRBV28 and TRBJ2-7, with D unclear. V dropped 6 bases and J dropped 3 bases, with 12 bases sitting between them. This CDR3 has 13 amino acids. From germline, CDR1 is MDHEN and CDR2 SYDVKM. In DNA form, the CDR3 reads TGTGCCAGCAGACCCGCTGGGCGCTACGAGCAGTACTTC. This codes for CASRPAGRYEQYF.

The CDR3 protein is CASVTGQGLGYGYTF. The CDR3 DNA follows: TGTGCCAGCGTGACGGGACAGGGGTTGGGCTATGGCTACACCTTC. This chain joins TRBV28 and TRBJ1-2, with 10 bases that match TRBD1. With V trimmed by 8 bases and J by 4 bases, 10 bases remained unmatched. The CDR3 spans 15 residues. The germline V gene encodes CDR1 MDHEN and CDR2 SYDVKM.

This clone was observed once. This chain connects TRBV19 to TRBJ2-7, with a weak D call TRBD2 (5 bases). The CDR3 totals 16 residues. The V end lost 3 bases, the J end lost 5 bases, and 20 bases lay between the germline ends. Germline-derived CDR1 and CDR2 are LNHDA and SQIVND (reference sequence). The CDR3 nucleotides are TGTGCCAGTAGTATCCACACAATGGCACGGGGAAACGAGCAGTACTTC. Translated, it gives CASSIHTMARGNEQYF.

V and J are TRBV7-2 and TRBJ1-1; D is perhaps TRBD1 (5 bases). V lost 4 bases to trimming and J lost 7 bases, with 16 bases between them. The CDR3 runs 14 residues. From germline, CDR1 is SGHTA and CDR2 FQGNSA. The CDR3 loop reads CASSSEGRGGEAFF. The CDR3 DNA is TGTGCCAGCAGCTCCGAGGGCCGCGGGGGTGAAGCTTTCTTT.

The table lists this clone with a few counts. J is TRBJ2-7 and V is TRBV6-5; D call uncertain. CDR1 is MNHEY, CDR2 SVGAGI, per germline. This CDR3 has 15 residues. The V gene lost 2 bases and the J gene lost 0 bases, with 11 bases spanning the gap. The CDR3 DNA sequence: TGTGCCAGCAGTTACCGGCAGGTCTCCTCCTACGAGCAGTACTTC. Amino acids: CASSYRQVSSYEQYF.

The CDR3 spells CASRILAGGPHEQYF. The CDR3 DNA follows: TGTGCCAGCAGGATACTAGCGGGAGGGCCCCACGAGCAGTACTTC. The chain combines TRBV28 with TRBJ2-7; 13 bases fit TRBD2. The CDR3 length is 15 residues. Germline V lookup: CDR1 MDHEN, CDR2 SYDVKM. The ends lost 6 bases at V and 5 bases at J; junction bases unmatched: 7.

The chain employs TRBV30 and TRBJ1-2; TRBD1 matches at 7 bases. From germline, CDR1 is GTSNPN and CDR2 SVGIG (reference sequence). The length of the CDR3 is 14 residues. V shed 4 bases, J shed 4 bases, and the junction held 9 bases outside the gene matches. The CDR3 here is CAWTGEGAGYGYTF. CDR3 DNA: TGTGCCTGGACCGGAGAGGGGGCTGGCTATGGCTACACCTTC. The variable domain in full, completed from reference TRBV30 and TRBJ1-2, reads SQTIHQWPATLVQPVGSPLSLECTVEGTSNPNLYWYRQAAGRGLQLLFYSVGIGQISSEVPQNLSASRPQDRQFILSSKKLLLSDSGFYLCAWTGEGAGYGYTFGSGTRLTVV.